This T cell receptor (beta chain) was observed in a study of cytomegalovirus exposure and HLA in healthy donors. Across the whole study: Caucasian-associated ancestry cluster membership applied to approximately 84% of approximately 400 genotyped donors.

Germline V CDR1 and CDR2: MNHNS, SASEGT. V lost 1 base and J lost 2; bases outside the gene matches: 1. The CDR3 is 14 residues long. Turning to this clone: Its matching antigen is unknown.

Study results and caveats: Rarity characterized most TCR sequences, yet some public TCRs appeared in many donors. More clonal expansion characterized HLA-associated TCR beta chains than equally common others in a later analysis.

Both 60 Vbeta primers and 13 Jbeta primers went into the PCR. The data were produced by immunoSEQ multiplex PCR, yet TCRdb's version contains in-frame clones alone and is incomplete. The sample lists 80,000 or so clones, over 65% occurring once. This chain joins TRBV6-1 and TRBJ2-5; 7 positions match TRBD1. The sample was PBMCs. The sequence came from a man in his forties or fifties in good health and CMV-seronegative. The CDR3 DNA reads as TGTGCCAGCAGTGAAGGGACAGGACAAGAGACCCAGTACTTC. It codes for CASSEGTGQETQYF.